Here is one TCR beta chain with its context. Clinical history reported by participants formed the basis on which cohorts were assigned. These data come from a study of blood T cell repertoires in COVID-19. TCRdb keeps only in-frame clones here, not all; method: immunoSEQ multiplex PCR. The sample contains 250,000 to 350,000 clones, roughly 86% of which appear only once. This TCR came from a woman aged 25 to 39 who had recovered from COVID-19. Source material: PBMCs or T cells enriched from blood (not recorded which).

CDR3 in DNA: TGTGCCAGCAGTTCACAGGGGCCCACTGAAGCTTTCTTT. It translates to CASSSQGPTEAFF. The chain couples TRBV12-3 or TRBV12-4 to TRBJ1-1; 7 positions match TRBD1. V was pared by 4 bases and J by 4 bases, with 3 bases of the junction left unmatched. The CDR3 is 13 amino acids.